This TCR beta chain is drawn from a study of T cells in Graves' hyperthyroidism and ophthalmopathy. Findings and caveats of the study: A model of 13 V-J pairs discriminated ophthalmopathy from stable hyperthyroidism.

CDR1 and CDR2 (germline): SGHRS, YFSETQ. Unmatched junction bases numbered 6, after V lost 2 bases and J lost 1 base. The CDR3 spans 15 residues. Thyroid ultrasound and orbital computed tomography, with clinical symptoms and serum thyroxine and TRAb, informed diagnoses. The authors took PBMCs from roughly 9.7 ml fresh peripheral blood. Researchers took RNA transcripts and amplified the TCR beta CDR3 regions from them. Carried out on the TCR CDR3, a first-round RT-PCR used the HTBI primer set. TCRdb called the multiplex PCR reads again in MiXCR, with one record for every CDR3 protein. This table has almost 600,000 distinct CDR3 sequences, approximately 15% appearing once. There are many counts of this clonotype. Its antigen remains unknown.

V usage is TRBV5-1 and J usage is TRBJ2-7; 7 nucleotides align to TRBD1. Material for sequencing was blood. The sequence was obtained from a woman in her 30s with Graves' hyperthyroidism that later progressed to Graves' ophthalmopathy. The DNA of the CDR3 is TGCGCCAGCAGCTTAGACAGGGTTACTTCCTACGAGCAGTACTTC. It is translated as CASSLDRVTSYEQYF. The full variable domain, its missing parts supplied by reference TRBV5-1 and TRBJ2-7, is KAGVTQTPRYLIKTRGQQVTLSCSPISGHRSVSWYQQTPGQGLQFLFEYFSETQRNKGNFPGRFSGRQFSNSRSEMNVSTLELGDSALYLCASSLDRVTSYEQYFGPGTRLTVT.